The 13 T cell receptor beta chains reported below all come from one sample, sequenced in a study of cytomegalovirus exposure and HLA in healthy donors. The PCR ran on 60 Vbeta and 13 Jbeta primers. Here immunoSEQ multiplex PCR was the method, and the copy in TCRdb shows in-frame clones only, minus some. This repertoire shows around 100,000 clones, approximately 66% found once; its top ten account for under 3.5%. The material sequenced was PBMCs. The receptors stem from a woman aged 45-65 years in good health and CMV-seronegative.

V and J are TRBV19 and TRBJ2-3, with 8 nucleotides matching TRBD1. The CDR3 covers 14 residues. The germline V gene has CDR1 LNHDA and CDR2 SQIVND (reference sequence). V gave up 5 bases and J gave up 4 bases; unmatched junction bases: 5. CDR3 loop: CASSPQGAADTQYF. DNA for the CDR3: TGTGCCAGTAGTCCGCAGGGGGCCGCAGATACGCAGTATTTT. The variable domain in full, with the rest retrieved from reference TRBV19 and TRBJ2-3, is DGGITQSPKYLFRKEGQNVTLSCEQNLNHDAMYWYRQDPGQGLRLIYYSQIVNDFQKGDIAEGYSVSREKKESFPLTVTSAQKNPTAFYLCASSPQGAADTQYFGPGTRLTVL.

The chain is built from TRBV5-6 and TRBJ2-7; D may be TRBD1 (6 bases). This CDR3 spans 14 amino acids. V was clipped by 0 bases and J by 2 bases, with 9 bases between them. Germline CDR1 SGHDT, CDR2 YYEEEE. This chain's CDR3 is CASSLGQATYEQYF. DNA for the CDR3: TGTGCCAGCAGCTTGGGACAGGCGACCTACGAGCAGTACTTC. The complete variable domain, with remaining parts taken from reference TRBV5-6 and TRBJ2-7, reads DAGVTQSPTHLIKTRGQQVTLRCSPKSGHDTVSWYQQALGQGPQFIFQYYEEEERQRGNFPDRFSGHQFPNYSSELNVNALLLGDSALYLCASSLGQATYEQYFGPGTRLTVT.

The chain is built from TRBV5-1 and TRBJ2-1; a weak D match, TRBD2 (7 bases). V lost 2 bases and J lost 9, with 30 bases in between. The V gene's germline CDR1 is SGHRS and CDR2 YFSETQ. The CDR3 totals 19 residues. The CDR3, as DNA: TGCGCCAGCAGCTTACCAGGACAGAGAGGGACCTCCTGGGGGGGTGAGCAGTTCTTC. It codes for CASSLPGQRGTSWGGEQFF.

The J gene is TRBJ2-2, the V gene TRBV18; the D is unclear. CDR3 length: 15 residues. CDR1 is KGHSH, CDR2 LQKENI, per germline. Trimming cost V 3 bases and J 4 bases, with 12 bases left between them. The CDR3 nucleotides read TGTGCCAGCTCACCCGTAGTCCTCTCCACCGGGGAGCTGTTTTTT. It specifies CASSPVVLSTGELFF.

This sequence joins TRBV4-3 and TRBJ2-7; D ambiguous. There are 16 residues in the CDR3. The germline gives CDR1 LGHNA, CDR2 YSLEER. Trimming removed 0 bases at V and 2 bases at J, with 14 bases between. The CDR3 region has the DNA TGCGCCAGCAGCCAAGATCGTACTACGGTACCCTACGAGCAGTACTTC. This encodes CASSQDRTTVPYEQYF.

CDR3 loop: CASSQTDRGGYTF. CDR3 DNA sequence: TGCGCCAGCAGTCAAACAGACAGGGGGGGCTACACCTTC. This rearrangement joins TRBV23-1 to TRBJ1-2, with 9 nucleotides matching TRBD1. TRBV23-1 is designated an ORF whose function remains uncertain. The junction had 3 bases not matched to a gene; V was cut back by 2 bases and J by 8 bases. CDR3 length: 13 amino acids.

The rearrangement joins TRBV2 to TRBJ2-1; 12 bases map to TRBD2. This CDR3 region has 15 residues. V lost 6 bases to trimming and J lost 7 bases; unmatched junction nucleotides: 7. Germline CDR1 is SNHLY and CDR2 is FYNNEI. For the CDR3, the DNA is TGTGCCAGCAGACTGCTAGCGGGAGGGCCAAATGAGCAGTTCTTC. Translation: CASRLLAGGPNEQFF.

CDR3 bases: TGCGCCAGCAGTCTCGACAGGGGCAGCGGCTACACCTTC. Translated: CASSLDRGSGYTF. The rearrangement joins TRBV5-1 to TRBJ1-2, with TRBD1 matching 8 bases. V shed 5 bases and J 8 bases; nucleotides not matched to a gene: 8. The length of the CDR3 is 13 residues. The germline V gene has CDR1 SGHRS and CDR2 YFSETQ.

The chain couples TRBV6-5 to TRBJ2-3, with D possibly TRBD2 on 7 matching bases. V gave up 6 bases and J gave up 3 bases, with 16 bases separating them. The V gene's germline CDR1 is MNHEY and CDR2 SVGAGI. This CDR3 is built from 15 residues. This chain's CDR3 is CASSPTGGMTDTQYF. In DNA form, the CDR3 reads TGTGCCAGCAGCCCAACGGGGGGCATGACAGATACGCAGTATTTT.

V and J are TRBV11-3 and TRBJ1-4; no reliable D call. This CDR3 contains 18 residues. Germline assignment: CDR1 SGHNT and CDR2 YENEEA. V was trimmed by 1 base and J by 4 bases, leaving 19 bases between them. The CDR3 DNA is TGTGCCAGCAGCTTAGTCCCCAGCTCCGAGGGAATTAATGAAAAACTGTTTTTT. Amino acids: CASSLVPSSEGINEKLFF. The full variable domain, in which reference TRBV11-3 and TRBJ1-4 provide the parts outside the CDR3, is EAGVVQSPRYKIIEKKQPVAFWCNPISGHNTLYWYLQNLGQGPELLIRYENEEAVDDSQLPKDRFSAERLKGVDSTLKIQPAELGDSAVYLCASSLVPSSEGINEKLFFGSGTQLSVL.

On this clone: The sample contains more than one DNA sequence encoding this CDR3. CDR3 region: CSVASEIYNEQFF. CDR3 nucleotides: TGCAGCGTTGCTAGCGAGATTTACAATGAGCAGTTCTTC. The V call is TRBV29-1, the J call TRBJ2-1; TRBD2 is a possible D gene (6 bases). The V and J ends lost 4 bases and 4 bases respectively, with 11 bases between them. CDR3 length: 13 amino acids. Germline CDR1 is SQVTM and CDR2 is ANQGSEA.

This chain uses TRBV5-1 with TRBJ1-1; no reliable D call. CDR1 and CDR2 from the germline V gene are SGHRS and YFSETQ. This CDR3 region has 16 residues. Trimming left V 0 bases short and J 4 bases short, with 16 bases between. The CDR3 bases are TGCGCCAGCAGCTTGGGAAGGCGCCCTGGGAGCACTGAAGCTTTCTTT. Translating gives CASSLGRRPGSTEAFF.

This rearrangement joins TRBV5-4 to TRBJ1-2; no clear D gene. The CDR3 has 14 residues. The germline gives CDR1 SGHNT, CDR2 YYREEE (reference sequence). V was clipped by 3 bases and J by 5 bases, with 14 bases between them. CDR3 sequence reads: CASSSRGVQYGYTF. The CDR3 nucleotides are TGTGCCAGCAGCTCCCGCGGGGTTCAGTATGGCTACACCTTC.